This T cell receptor beta chain was profiled in a study of blood T cell repertoires in COVID-19. Overall study context: The cDNA or gDNA used as material had been derived from T cells, B-cell-depleted T cells, or PBMCs.

Notes on this clone: Mismatch with germline at one junction end may stem from a read error.

Assay: immunoSEQ multiplex PCR; the TCRdb copy retains only in-frame clones and omits some. Of some 500,000 clones in the sample, roughly nine tenths were seen once. The CDR3 totals 10 residues. CDR1 is DFQATT, CDR2 SNEGSKA, per germline (reference sequence). The chain combines TRBV20-1 with TRBJ1-2; TRBD1 agrees at 7 bases. The sequenced sample was peripheral blood. The clonotype was recovered from a woman aged 45-59 years with COVID-19, enrolled during active disease. CDR3 sequence (DNA): TGCAGTGCTAGAAAAGGAGGACAGGCCTTC. Translating it yields CSARKGGQAF.